This is a list of T cell receptor beta chains from one sample in a study of blood T cell repertoires in COVID-19. Profiled with immunoSEQ multiplex PCR; TCRdb holds only in-frame clones, not every one. The sample yields over 200,000 clones, around 90% seen once. The material sequenced was peripheral blood. The receptors come from a man aged 60 to 69 who had recovered from COVID-19. The CDR3 runs from the conserved cysteine through the conserved F or W. D genes are given only for firm matches. The size field is filled for only some rows; it gives once, few, many or a size class.

cdr3_aa,cdr3_nt,clone_size,v_call,d_call,j_call
CASSWGTGLNLAFF,TGTGCCAGCAGTTGGGGGACAGGGTTAAACTTAGCTTTCTTT,once,TRBV28,TRBD1,TRBJ1-1
CASSPGTGDGEQYF,TGCGCCAGCAGCCCCGGGACAGGGGATGGGGAGCAGTACTTC,NA,TRBV5-1,TRBD1,TRBJ2-7
CASRVTGGTEAFF,TGTGCCAGCAGGGTAACAGGGGGAACTGAAGCTTTCTTT,once,TRBV12-3/TRBV12-4,TRBD1,TRBJ1-1
CASSLVGQGSYEQYF,TGTGCCAGCAGCTTAGTGGGACAGGGCTCCTACGAGCAGTACTTC,NA,TRBV7-2,TRBD1,TRBJ2-7
CASSVGQGTIYGYTF,TGTGCCAGCAGCGTGGGACAGGGCACGATCTATGGCTACACCTTC,once,TRBV28,TRBD1,TRBJ1-2
CAWRRQGEAFF,TGTGCCTGGCGAAGGCAGGGAGAAGCTTTCTTT,NA,TRBV30,NA,TRBJ1-1
CATSRPGQPLGEQYF,TGTGCCACCAGCAGACCGGGACAGCCCCTAGGGGAGCAGTACTTC,NA,TRBV15,TRBD1,TRBJ2-7
CASSLTNNSPLHF,TGTGCCAGCAGCTTAACCAATAATTCACCCCTCCACTTT,NA,TRBV7-3,NA,TRBJ1-6
CASSTTQGYEQYF,TGTGCCAGTAGCACGACTCAGGGCTACGAGCAGTACTTC,NA,TRBV19,NA,TRBJ2-7
CATSDSREFYTDTQYF,TGTGCCACCAGTGATTCCCGGGAGTTCTATACAGATACGCAGTATTTT,NA,TRBV24-1,NA,TRBJ2-3
CASSPRLGTGVTDTQYF,TGTGCCAGCAGTCCTCGTTTGGGGACAGGGGTCACAGATACGCAGTATTTT,NA,TRBV28,TRBD1,TRBJ2-3
CASSRGQGAPRGYTF,TGTGCCAGCAGTCGAGGACAGGGGGCCCCTCGCGGCTACACCTTC,once,TRBV27,TRBD1,TRBJ1-2
CASSLRGGREAQYF,TGTGCCAGCAGCCTGAGGGGGGGGAGGGAGGCCCAGTACTTC,NA,TRBV5-4,NA,TRBJ2-5
CASKGLSNTGELFF,TGTGCCAGCAAGGGACTGTCGAACACCGGGGAGCTGTTTTTT,once,TRBV2,NA,TRBJ2-2
CASSLRTSGNDEQYF,TGTGCCAGCAGCCTCAGGACAAGCGGGAACGACGAGCAGTACTTC,NA,TRBV3-1/TRBV3-2,TRBD2,TRBJ2-7
CASSLRVAGATDTQYF,TGTGCCAGCAGTTTACGAGTAGCGGGAGCAACAGATACGCAGTATTTT,NA,TRBV27,TRBD2,TRBJ2-3
CASSQAPEGTQYF,TGTGCCAGCAGCCAAGCCCCAGAGGGGACCCAGTACTTC,NA,TRBV4-2,NA,TRBJ2-5
CASSVVPGGTDTQYF,TGTGCCAGCAGCGTAGTTCCTGGCGGGACAGATACGCAGTATTTT,NA,TRBV9,NA,TRBJ2-3
CASSLLDGTQYF,TGTGCCAGCAGCTTGTTAGATGGGACCCAGTACTTC,NA,TRBV5-4,NA,TRBJ2-5
CASSQDLGAREAFF,TGTGCCAGCAGCCAAGATCTGGGGGCGAGGGAAGCTTTCTTT,NA,TRBV3-1/TRBV3-2,NA,TRBJ1-1
CASSPSPYNEQFF,TGTGCCAGCAGTCCGAGCCCCTACAATGAGCAGTTCTTC,NA,TRBV27,NA,TRBJ2-1
CASSQSGGAGDTQYF,TGCGCCAGCAGCCAATCTGGCGGGGCAGGTGATACGCAGTATTTT,NA,TRBV4-3,NA,TRBJ2-3
CASSSVDMLQETQYF,TGTGCCAGCAGTTCGGTGGACATGCTCCAGGAGACCCAGTACTTC,NA,TRBV28,NA,TRBJ2-5
CASSRLTGSGNEQFF,TGTGCCAGCAGCCGCCTGACGGGTAGCGGGAATGAGCAGTTCTTC,NA,TRBV11-3,TRBD2,TRBJ2-1
CASSLRGTINTGELFF,TGTGCCAGCAGCTTACGGGGGACGATCAACACCGGGGAGCTGTTTTTT,NA,TRBV7-3,NA,TRBJ2-2
CASAIGRGETQYF,TGTGCCAGCGCAATTGGAAGGGGAGAGACCCAGTACTTC,NA,TRBV7-9,NA,TRBJ2-5
CASSLIGGAPSGNTIYF,TGTGCCAGCAGCTTAATCGGAGGGGCCCCCTCTGGAAACACCATATATTTT,NA,TRBV7-9,NA,TRBJ1-3
CASSLRTGMAYGYTF,TGTGCCAGCAGCTTAAGGACAGGGATGGCCTATGGCTACACCTTC,once,TRBV7-8,TRBD1,TRBJ1-2
CASTFVGTGGKLFF,TGTGCCAGCACCTTCGTTGGGACAGGGGGAAAACTGTTTTTT,few,TRBV5-6,TRBD1,TRBJ1-4
CASSEAGGSVGYTF,TGTGCCAGCAGTGAAGCGGGGGGGAGCGTTGGCTACACCTTC,NA,TRBV6-1,NA,TRBJ1-2
CASSSEGVLFF,TGTGCCAGCAGTTCCGAGGGAGTACTGTTTTTT,NA,TRBV6-6,NA,TRBJ1-4
CASSIGGADTQYF,TGTGCCAGTAGTATAGGGGGAGCGGATACGCAGTATTTT,NA,TRBV19,NA,TRBJ2-3
CAISPSKQGMHMNTEAFF,TGTGCCATCAGTCCCAGTAAACAGGGGATGCATATGAACACTGAAGCTTTCTTT,NA,TRBV10-3,TRBD1,TRBJ1-1
CASSVEGRTANYGYTF,TGTGCCAGCAGCGTAGAAGGCCGGACAGCTAACTATGGCTACACCTTC,NA,TRBV9,NA,TRBJ1-2
CASSSGQFNEKLFF,TGTGCCAGCAGCTCGGGACAGTTTAATGAAAAACTGTTTTTT,NA,TRBV5-8,TRBD1,TRBJ1-4
CASSTETVNTGELFF,TGTGCCAGCAGCACAGAGACAGTGAACACCGGGGAGCTGTTTTTT,NA,TRBV6-5,NA,TRBJ2-2
CASSYSTSQGVHEQYF,TGTGCCAGCAGTTACTCGACTTCCCAGGGTGTACACGAGCAGTACTTC,NA,TRBV6-2/TRBV6-3,NA,TRBJ2-7
CASTIQNSGELFF,TGCGCCAGCACCATACAGAATTCCGGGGAGCTGTTTTTT,NA,TRBV5-1,NA,TRBJ2-2
CAIAGQWINYGYTF,TGTGCCATCGCGGGACAGTGGATTAACTATGGCTACACCTTC,NA,TRBV6-5,TRBD1,TRBJ1-2
CASSYSTRTGGGGYTF,TGTGCCAGCAGTTACTCGACTCGGACAGGGGGCGGCGGCTACACCTTC,NA,TRBV6-2/TRBV6-3,TRBD1,TRBJ1-2
CASSEGRGSMKAFF,TGTGCCAGCAGCGAAGGAAGGGGCTCGATGAAAGCTTTCTTT,NA,TRBV9,NA,TRBJ1-1
CASSRGSGNEKLFF,TGCGCCAGCAGCCGAGGGTCGGGTAATGAAAAACTGTTTTTT,NA,TRBV5-1,NA,TRBJ1-4
CASSPVRGGGNYGYTF,TGTGCCAGCTCACCAGTACGAGGGGGTGGTAACTATGGCTACACCTTC,NA,TRBV18,NA,TRBJ1-2